The clone carrying this TCR beta chain was observed a few times. Its antigen is not identified. Each CDR3 protein gets one entry after TCRdb re-called the RT-PCR reads with MiXCR. The sample shows under 200,000 distinct CDR3 sequences, approximately 11% of them seen only once. Per the germline V gene, CDR1 is WSHSY and CDR2 is SAAADI. V lost 8 bases, J lost 7 bases, and 18 bases lay in between. The CDR3 contains 13 residues. The data derive from a study of response to subunit inactivated influenza vaccine. Notes on the study in general: Researchers suggested that each seasonal influenza vaccination recruits few new T cells.

Sequences were derived from CD8+ T cells sorted from PBMCs, sampled roughly 24 months after vaccination. The TCR comes from a man aged 50-75 years who received an inactivated influenza vaccine. V and J are TRBV10-2 and TRBJ2-7, with D unresolved. Here the CDR3 reads CASEIGRLGEQYF. The CDR3 bases are TGCGCCAGCGAGATTGGCAGGCTGGGTGAGCAGTACTTC.